This T cell receptor beta chain was captured by sequencing in a study of OX40 agonist ivuxolimab in advanced cancers. Comments on this clone: Its target is not known.

Findings of the study overall: Circulating CD4+ and CD8+ T cells showed clonal expansion by week 6 at 0.1 to 3.0 mg/kg. Among some nonresponders, normalized T-cell clonal expansion was also low.

Produced via immunoSEQ multiplex PCR; TCRdb's table is partial and in-frame only. The sample holds about 82,000 clones, about nine tenths seen once. Enrollment shut out patients with autoimmune disease history or systemic immunosuppression. The CDR3 is 12 residues long. The V and J ends lost 1 base and 2 bases respectively, with 3 bases between them. Germline loops: CDR1 SGHAT, CDR2 FQNNGV. This rearrangement joins TRBV11-2 to TRBJ2-7; D not resolved. Source: CD4+ or CD8+ T cells sorted from blood, taken in a trial of the OX40 agonist ivuxolimab. The origin of this receptor is an adult with an advanced solid tumor such as melanoma, head and neck, liver or kidney cancer. DNA of the CDR3: TGTGCCAGCAGCTTAGGGGCCTACGAGCAGTACTTC. Protein product: CASSLGAYEQYF.